The sequence of this T cell receptor beta chain was determined in a study of shared clonotypes between healthy human individuals. Here immunoSEQ multiplex PCR was the method, and the copy in TCRdb shows in-frame clones only, minus some. This repertoire shows 2 million or so clones, approximately 94% found once; its top ten account for about 1.1%. The CDR3 is made up of 13 amino acids. After removal of 8 bases from V and 3 bases from J, the junction contained 6 bases not matched to a gene. CDR1 and CDR2 from the germline V gene are SNHLY and FYNNEI. Points from the study as a whole: The study sampled only blood, and tissue repertoires likely differ.

Details on this clone: The antigen is undetermined.

Naive CD8 cells lacked CD45RO and underwent positive selection for CCR7, leaving out terminally differentiated effector memory CD45RA+ cells. The source is a young man in good health. The chain combines TRBV2 with TRBJ2-7; 8 bases map to TRBD1. Sequenced material: naive CD8+ T cells sorted from blood. This chain's CDR3 is CASYSGTGYEQYF. In DNA form, the CDR3 reads TGTGCCAGCTACTCCGGGACAGGCTACGAGCAGTACTTC.